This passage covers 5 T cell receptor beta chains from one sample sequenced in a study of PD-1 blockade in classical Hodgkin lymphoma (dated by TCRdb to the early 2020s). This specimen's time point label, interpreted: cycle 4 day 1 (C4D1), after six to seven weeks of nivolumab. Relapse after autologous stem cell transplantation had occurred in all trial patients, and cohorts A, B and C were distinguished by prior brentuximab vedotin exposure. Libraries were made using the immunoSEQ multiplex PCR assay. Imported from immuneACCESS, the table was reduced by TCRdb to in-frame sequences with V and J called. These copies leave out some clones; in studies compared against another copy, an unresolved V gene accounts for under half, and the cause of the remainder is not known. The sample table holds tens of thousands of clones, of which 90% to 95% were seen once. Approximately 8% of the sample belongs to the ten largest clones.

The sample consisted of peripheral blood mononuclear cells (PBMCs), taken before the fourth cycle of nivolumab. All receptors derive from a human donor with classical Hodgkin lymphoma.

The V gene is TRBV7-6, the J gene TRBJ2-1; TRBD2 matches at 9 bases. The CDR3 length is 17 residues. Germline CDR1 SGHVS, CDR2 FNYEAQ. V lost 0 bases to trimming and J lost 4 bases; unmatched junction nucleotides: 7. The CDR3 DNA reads TGTGCCAGCAGCTTAGCCACCGGGACTAGCCGGTACAATGAGCAGTTCTTC. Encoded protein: CASSLATGTSRYNEQFF.

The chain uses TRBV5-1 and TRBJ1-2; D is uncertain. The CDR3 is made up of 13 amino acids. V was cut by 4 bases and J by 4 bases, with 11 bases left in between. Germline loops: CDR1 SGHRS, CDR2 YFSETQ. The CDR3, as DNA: TGCGCCAGCAGCCCTGTTACGGGCTATGGCTACACCTTC. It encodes CASSPVTGYGYTF. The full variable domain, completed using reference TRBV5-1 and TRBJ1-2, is KAGVTQTPRYLIKTRGQQVTLSCSPISGHRSVSWYQQTPGQGLQFLFEYFSETQRNKGNFPGRFSGRQFSNSRSEMNVSTLELGDSALYLCASSPVTGYGYTFGSGTRLTVV.

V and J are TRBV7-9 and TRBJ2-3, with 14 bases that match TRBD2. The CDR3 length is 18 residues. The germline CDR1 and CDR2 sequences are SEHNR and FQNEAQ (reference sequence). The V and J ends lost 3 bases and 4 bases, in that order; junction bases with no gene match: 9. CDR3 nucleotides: TGTGCCAGCAGCTTCCCCACGACTAGCGGGGGGGCCGCAGATACGCAGTATTTT. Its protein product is CASSFPTTSGGAADTQYF.

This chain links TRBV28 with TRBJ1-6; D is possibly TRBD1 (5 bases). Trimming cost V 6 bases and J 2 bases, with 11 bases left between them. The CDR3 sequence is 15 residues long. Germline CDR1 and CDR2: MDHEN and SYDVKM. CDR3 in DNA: TGTGCCAGCAGCCCGGACACTACCTATAATTCACCCCTCCACTTT. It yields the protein CASSPDTTYNSPLHF.

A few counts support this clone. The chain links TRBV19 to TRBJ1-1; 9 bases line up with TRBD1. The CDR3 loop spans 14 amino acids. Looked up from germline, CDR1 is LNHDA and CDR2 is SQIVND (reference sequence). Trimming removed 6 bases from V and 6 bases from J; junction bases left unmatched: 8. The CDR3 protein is CASRTGQGYPEAFF. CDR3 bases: TGTGCCAGTAGGACGGGACAGGGTTACCCTGAAGCTTTCTTT.